These T cell receptor beta chains were read from a single sample in a study of blood T cell repertoires in COVID-19. The protocol was immunoSEQ multiplex PCR, while the TCRdb copy is restricted to in-frame clones and leaves out a portion. The profile shows some 390,000 clones, 89% of them singletons. The sample consisted of peripheral blood. Receptors originate from a woman aged 40 to 50 with COVID-19, enrolled during active disease. Each CDR3 is given with its conserved first and last residue. A D gene is named only where the DNA matches it firmly. Not all rows give a size; the values are once, few, many and, for expanded clones, a class.

V	J	D	size	DNA	CDR3
TRBV5-1	TRBJ1-1	NA	once	TGCGCCAGCAACGGGGGATCGCAAGCTTTCTTT	CASNGGSQAFF
TRBV9	TRBJ1-4	TRBD1	NA	TGTGCCAGCAGTCGCGCAGGACAGGGTGAGAGTGAAAAACTGTTTTTT	CASSRAGQGESEKLFF
TRBV29-1	TRBJ1-2	TRBD1	NA	TGCAGCGCTCCGGACAGGGATGGCTACACCTTC	CSAPDRDGYTF
TRBV12-3/TRBV12-4	TRBJ1-1	NA	NA	TGTGCCAGCAGTTTAGGTGGGGCTGCTGAAGCTTTCTTT	CASSLGGAAEAFF
TRBV5-1	TRBJ2-7	TRBD2	NA	TGCGCCAGCATTATTACCCCGGCTAGCGGAGGCGAGCAGTACTTC	CASIITPASGGEQYF
TRBV28	TRBJ1-2	NA	once	TGTGCCAGCAACAGTAACTATGGCTACACCTTC	CASNSNYGYTF
TRBV7-2	TRBJ1-5	NA	NA	TGTGCCAGCAGCGGCAGGGGAAATCAGCCCCAGCATTTT	CASSGRGNQPQHF
TRBV7-2	TRBJ1-2	NA	NA	TGTGCCAGCAGCCTCCGAGGGGGGGCGGTACGGGACTATGGCTACACCTTC	CASSLRGGAVRDYGYTF
TRBV28	TRBJ2-7	NA	NA	TGTGCCAGCAGTTCACTAGAGGTTTCGCAGTACTTC	CASSSLEVSQYF
TRBV6-6	TRBJ1-2	NA	NA	TGTGCCAGCAGTTCCGCGACAGGAGCTAACTATGGCTACACCTTC	CASSSATGANYGYTF
TRBV6-5	TRBJ1-6	NA	once	TGTGCCAGCAGTTACGGGGGGGTGCGGGACAATTCACCCCTCCACTTT	CASSYGGVRDNSPLHF
TRBV7-8	TRBJ1-2	NA	NA	TGTGCCAGCAGCCCCCATCGGGGGGACGGCTACACCTTC	CASSPHRGDGYTF
TRBV4-2	TRBJ2-7	TRBD1	NA	TGTGCCAGCAGCCAACGGACAGGATTCTACGAGCAGTACTTC	CASSQRTGFYEQYF
TRBV6-5	TRBJ2-7	NA	NA	TGTGCCAGCACCATTACCGGGGGATCCTACGAGCAGTACTTC	CASTITGGSYEQYF
TRBV4-3	TRBJ1-5	TRBD1	NA	TGCGCCAGCAGCCAAGCGGACAGGGCCGGGCAGCCCCAGCATTTT	CASSQADRAGQPQHF
TRBV11-2	TRBJ1-1	TRBD1	few	TGTGCCAGCAGTTTGGGCCCAACAGGGGGAGCTTTCTTT	CASSLGPTGGAFF